Listed here are 23 T cell receptor beta chains from one sample, sequenced in a study of T cell clonotyping in hematopoietic cell transplantation. The repertoire was sequenced with immunoSEQ multiplex PCR; TCRdb's copy has only in-frame clones and lacks some. The table records fewer than 80,000 clones, around 94% of them present only once. The sequenced material came from peripheral blood mononuclear cells. The source of these receptors is a man aged 45-60 years in good health. Some clones in this sample may be carry-over from other donors' samples.

CDR3 sequence: CASSLLYRNYGYTF. The CDR3 DNA is TGTGCCAGCAGCTTACTCTACAGGAACTATGGCTACACCTTC. The chain is built from TRBV7-9 and TRBJ1-2; tentatively, D is TRBD1 (5 bases). The length of the CDR3 is 14 residues. Germline CDR1 and CDR2: SEHNR and FQNEAQ (reference sequence). Trimming stripped 2 bases from V and 2 bases from J, with 9 bases between.

For the CDR3, the DNA is TGTGCCAGCAGTGAAATGGGGACTAGCGGAAACATTCAGTACTTC. It codes for CASSEMGTSGNIQYF. V is TRBV2 and J is TRBJ2-4; 11 bases fit TRBD2. The V and J ends lost 2 bases and 6 bases, in that order; junction bases with no gene match: 3. Germline loops: CDR1 SNHLY, CDR2 FYNNEI. There are 15 residues in the CDR3. The full variable domain, its missing parts supplied by reference TRBV2 and TRBJ2-4, is EPEVTQTPSHQVTQMGQEVILRCVPISNHLYFYWYRQILGQKVEFLVSFYNNEISEKSEIFDDQFSVERPDGSNFTLKIRSTKLEDSAMYFCASSEMGTSGNIQYFGAGTRLSVL.

The chain recombines TRBV5-1 with TRBJ1-2, with a possible D match to TRBD1 (5 bases). Germline CDR1 and CDR2: SGHRS and YFSETQ. Trimming took off 0 bases at V and 4 bases at J, with 16 bases between the two ends. The length of the CDR3 is 16 residues. CDR3 sequence reads: CASSLEAGPLTYGYTF. The DNA for the CDR3 is TGCGCCAGCAGCTTGGAGGCGGGGCCTCTCACCTATGGCTACACCTTC.

The rearrangement uses TRBV27 and TRBJ1-1; no reliable D call. CDR1 is MNHEY and CDR2 is SMNVEV in the germline V gene (reference sequence). V lost 3 bases, J lost 8 bases, and 10 bases lay in between. The length of the CDR3 is 12 residues. The CDR3 DNA follows: TGTGCCAGCAGTTTTGTTGGGAGAGAAGCTTTCTTT. Translating it yields CASSFVGREAFF.

This clone is a singleton in its sample. V is TRBV6-5 and J is TRBJ1-2, with TRBD1 matching 8 bases. Per the germline V gene, CDR1 is MNHEY and CDR2 is SVGAGI. With V trimmed by 5 bases and J by 6 bases, 5 bases remained unmatched. This CDR3 comprises 13 residues. The CDR3 loop is CASSRQGTNGYTF. The CDR3 nucleotides are TGTGCCAGCAGTCGACAGGGGACTAATGGCTACACCTTC.

The chain links TRBV19 to TRBJ2-7; TRBD1 matches 11 bases. V trimming: 5 bases; J trimming: 3 bases; junction bases outside the gene matches: 6. The CDR3 is 15 residues long. The germline V gene has CDR1 LNHDA and CDR2 SQIVND (reference sequence). In DNA, the CDR3 is TGTGCCAGTAGTTCGCCCGGGACAGGGGGCTACGAGCAGTACTTC. Residues: CASSSPGTGGYEQYF.

This chain connects TRBV19 to TRBJ1-3; D ambiguous. Germline CDR1 is LNHDA and CDR2 is SQIVND (reference sequence). The CDR3 is 12 amino acids. V lost 5 bases to trimming and J lost 7 bases, with 9 bases between them. CDR3 nucleotides: TGTGCCAGTAGTGAGCCCTCCAACACCATATATTTT. Translated, it gives CASSEPSNTIYF.

The chain combines TRBV5-1 with TRBJ2-2, with 10 bases fitting TRBD2. There are 17 residues in the CDR3. The ends lost 3 bases at V and 2 bases at J; junction bases unmatched: 7. Per the germline V gene, CDR1 is SGHRS and CDR2 is YFSETQ. The CDR3 reads CASSSPLAGVNTGELFF. CDR3 in DNA: TGCGCCAGCAGCTCCCCTCTAGCGGGAGTAAACACCGGGGAGCTGTTTTTT.

V gene TRBV6-1 combines with J gene TRBJ2-5, with 10 nucleotides matching TRBD1. CDR1 and CDR2 from the germline V gene are MNHNS and SASEGT. The V segment lost 4 bases and the J segment 4 bases; nucleotides outside the gene matches: 0. The CDR3 loop spans 13 amino acids. CDR3 loop: CASSGDRGETQYF. The CDR3 DNA reads as TGTGCCAGCAGTGGGGACAGGGGAGAGACCCAGTACTTC.

This chain's CDR3 is CASSFGRGLSNEKLFF. CDR3 nucleotides: TGTGCCAGCAGTTTTGGCAGGGGGTTATCTAATGAAAAACTGTTTTTT. The chain is built from TRBV28 and TRBJ1-4; 7 bases map to TRBD1. CDR1 MDHEN and CDR2 SYDVKM come from the germline V gene. V was pared by 3 bases and J by 3 bases, with 7 bases of the junction left unmatched. CDR3 length: 16 residues.

V is TRBV19 and J is TRBJ1-5; D gene ambiguous. The germline V gene encodes CDR1 LNHDA and CDR2 SQIVND (reference sequence). V was clipped by 5 bases and J by 5 bases, with 13 bases between them. The length of the CDR3 is 14 residues. The CDR3, as DNA: TGTGCCAGTAGTCTCCGGGGTAGGGATCAGCCCCAGCATTTT. This gives the protein CASSLRGRDQPQHF.

V gene TRBV7-3 combines with J gene TRBJ2-1; D is unclear. The CDR3 is 14 amino acids. The V and J ends lost 2 bases and 7 bases respectively, with 12 bases between them. Germline V gene lookup returns CDR1 SGHTA and CDR2 FQGTGA. The CDR3 loop reads CASSLDAVRNEQFF. CDR3 DNA sequence: TGTGCCAGCAGCTTAGACGCAGTGAGGAATGAGCAGTTCTTC.

This clone was seen only a few times. This chain uses TRBV6-5 with TRBJ1-1, with 9 bases fitting TRBD1. Germline-derived CDR1 and CDR2 are MNHEY and SVGAGI. J lost 0 bases, V lost 5 bases, and 1 base had no gene match. The CDR3 sequence is 14 residues long. The CDR3 loop reads CASSTGGVNTEAFF. CDR3 DNA sequence: TGTGCCAGCAGTACAGGGGGCGTGAACACTGAAGCTTTCTTT.

CDR3 DNA sequence: TGTGCCAGCAGAATGTGGATAGCAGATACGCAGTATTTT. Protein sequence: CASRMWIADTQYF. The chain carries TRBV5-6 and TRBJ2-3; D is unresolved. The CDR3 runs to 13 residues. CDR1 is SGHDT and CDR2 is YYEEEE in the germline V gene. With 5 bases removed from V and 4 bases from J, the gap between germline ends came to 11 bases. Looking up the rest from reference TRBV5-6 and TRBJ2-3 gives the full variable domain: DAGVTQSPTHLIKTRGQQVTLRCSPKSGHDTVSWYQQALGQGPQFIFQYYEEEERQRGNFPDRFSGHQFPNYSSELNVNALLLGDSALYLCASRMWIADTQYFGPGTRLTVL.

V usage is TRBV6-6 and J usage is TRBJ1-4, with 10 bases fitting TRBD1. Germline V CDR1 and CDR2: MNHNY, SVGAGI (reference sequence). There are 14 residues in the CDR3. V shed 7 bases and J 8 bases; nucleotides not matched to a gene: 7. The DNA of the CDR3 is TGTGCCAGCATTCCCGGGACAGGGGTCGAAAAACTGTTTTTT. As protein: CASIPGTGVEKLFF.

The rearrangement links TRBV9 to TRBJ2-7; D may be TRBD1 (5 bases). V gave up 3 bases and J gave up 4 bases, with 17 bases separating them. This CDR3 has 15 amino acids. Looked up from germline, CDR1 is SGDLS and CDR2 is YYNGEE. The CDR3 reads CASSAYQGSGYEQYF. The CDR3 nucleotides are TGTGCCAGCAGCGCCTACCAGGGATCAGGTTACGAGCAGTACTTC.

V usage is TRBV30 and J usage is TRBJ1-2, with 8 nucleotides matching TRBD1. The length of the CDR3 is 14 residues. J was trimmed by 0 bases and V by 7 bases; bases with no gene match: 7. Germline CDR1 and CDR2: GTSNPN and SVGIG (reference sequence). The CDR3 DNA reads as TGTGCCTACTCACAGGGGGGAGCTAACTATGGCTACACCTTC. The encoded protein is CAYSQGGANYGYTF.

The gene calls are TRBV29-1 and TRBJ2-7, with D uncertain. The CDR3 is 12 amino acids. The ends were cut back, 1 base at V and 3 bases at J, with 7 bases in the middle. Germline assignment: CDR1 SQVTM and CDR2 ANQGSEA. CDR3 nucleotides: TGCAGCGTTGAAGGGGCGAGCTACGAGCAGTACTTC. This translates into CSVEGASYEQYF.

The CDR3 is CASSTGQGAQQYF. The CDR3 DNA follows: TGTGCCAGCAGCACCGGACAGGGGGCGCAGCAGTACTTC. This chain connects TRBV11-3 to TRBJ2-7; 11 nucleotides agree with TRBD1. With 5 bases clipped from V and 8 bases from J, the junction kept 5 bases outside the gene matches. The CDR3 is made up of 13 amino acids. Germline CDR1 and CDR2: SGHNT and YENEEA.

The chain recombines TRBV2 with TRBJ1-2; no clear D. Between the trimmed V and J ends, which lost 8 bases and 6 bases, there was a span of 19 bases. Germline V gives CDR1 SNHLY, CDR2 FYNNEI. This CDR3 is 14 amino acids long. CDR3 nucleotide sequence: TGTGCCAGCGGGCCCGGTTCCGGGAGAGATGGCTACACCTTC. Residues: CASGPGSGRDGYTF.

CDR3 protein: CASSEALPGAAHHSPLHF. CDR3 coding DNA: TGTGCCAGCAGTGAAGCGCTTCCGGGGGCGGCTCACCATTCACCCCTCCACTTT. The chain has TRBV2 and TRBJ1-6; weak D call: TRBD1 (6 bases). Germline lookup yields CDR1 SNHLY and CDR2 FYNNEI. V was trimmed by 0 bases and J by 8 bases, leaving 20 bases between them. This CDR3 is built from 18 residues.

The chain couples TRBV19 to TRBJ2-3, with TRBD2 identical over 8 bases. V shed 5 bases, J shed 2 bases, and the junction held 6 bases outside the gene matches. Per the germline V gene, CDR1 is LNHDA and CDR2 is SQIVND (reference sequence). This CDR3 region has 15 residues. This CDR3 reads CASSPPGLATDTQYF. The CDR3 bases are TGTGCCAGTAGTCCTCCTGGACTAGCCACAGATACGCAGTATTTT.

The chain has TRBV6-6 and TRBJ2-3, with a weak D call TRBD1 (7 bases). The germline V gene encodes CDR1 MNHNY and CDR2 SVGAGI (reference sequence). There are 15 residues in the CDR3. The ends were cut back, 0 bases at V and 7 bases at J, with 14 bases in the middle. DNA of the CDR3: TGTGCCAGCAGTTACTCGATGGAGGGGGCGAATACGCAGTATTTT. Amino acids: CASSYSMEGANTQYF.